The present entry profiles one T cell receptor beta chain with its context. This table comes from immunoSEQ multiplex PCR, and its TCRdb copy is limited to in-frame clones, with some not included. The profile shows around 150,000 clones, around 77% of them singletons. The data were taken from a study of blood T cell repertoires in COVID-19. The CDR3 is made up of 14 amino acids. Unmatched junction bases numbered 1, after V lost 1 base and J lost 4 bases. CDR1 is LGHDT and CDR2 is YNNKEL in the germline V gene (reference sequence). The genes are TRBV3-1 (or the pseudogene TRBV3-2) and TRBJ2-7, with 10 positions matching TRBD1. Source material: peripheral blood. The sequence derives from a man aged 70 or older with acute or convalescent COVID-19. The CDR3 region has the DNA TGTGCCAGCAGCCAAGGGGACAGGGGTTACGAGCAGTACTTC. Translated, it gives CASSQGDRGYEQYF.